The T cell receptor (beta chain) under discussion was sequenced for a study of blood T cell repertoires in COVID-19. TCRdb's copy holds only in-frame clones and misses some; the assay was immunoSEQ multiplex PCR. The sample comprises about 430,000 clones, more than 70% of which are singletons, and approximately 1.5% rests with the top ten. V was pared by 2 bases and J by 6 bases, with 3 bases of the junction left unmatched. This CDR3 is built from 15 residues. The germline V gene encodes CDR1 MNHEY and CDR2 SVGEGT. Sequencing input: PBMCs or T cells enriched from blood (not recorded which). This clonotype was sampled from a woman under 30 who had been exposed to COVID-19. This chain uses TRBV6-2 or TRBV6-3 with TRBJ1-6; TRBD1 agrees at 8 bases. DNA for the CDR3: TGTGCCAGCAGTTACCCGGACAGGGCTAATTCACCCCTCCACTTT. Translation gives CASSYPDRANSPLHF.